What follows are 3 T cell receptor beta chains derived from one specimen sequenced in a study of siplizumab effects on memory and regulatory T cells. Here immunoSEQ multiplex PCR was the method, and the copy in TCRdb shows in-frame clones only, minus some. The sample yields 50,000 or so clones, more than 85% seen once. The specimen was CD8+ T cells sorted from blood. The receptors were sampled from a human donor in good health.

The CDR3 spells CAISEQLAGSADTQYF. CDR3 DNA: TGTGCCATCAGTGAGCAGCTAGCAGGGTCCGCAGATACGCAGTATTTT. V gene TRBV10-3 combines with J gene TRBJ2-3; D tentatively reads TRBD1 or TRBD2 (5 bases each). Germline CDR1 reads ENHRY; CDR2 reads SYGVKD. The CDR3 consists of 16 residues. Trimming pared 2 bases from V and 4 bases from J, leaving 16 bases between.

The chain recombines TRBV7-9 with TRBJ2-3; 8 bases agree with TRBD2. CDR3 length: 15 residues. Per the germline V gene, CDR1 is SEHNR and CDR2 is FQNEAQ (reference sequence). V was clipped by 4 bases and J by 2 bases; unmatched bases: 5. The CDR3 spells CASSSLADYTDTQYF. The DNA of the CDR3 is TGTGCCAGCAGCTCACTAGCGGACTACACAGATACGCAGTATTTT. Variable domain in full (rest from reference TRBV7-9 and TRBJ2-3): DTGVSQNPRHKITKRGQNVTFRCDPISEHNRLYWYRQTLGQGPEFLTYFQNEAQLEKSRLLSDRFSAERPKGSFSTLEIQRTEQGDSAMYLCASSSLADYTDTQYFGPGTRLTVL.

The CDR3 protein is CASSLAATSLNYGYTF. The CDR3 region has the DNA TGTGCCAGCAGCTTAGCGGCAACCTCGCTTAACTATGGCTACACCTTC. The chain carries TRBV7-9 and TRBJ1-2, with no clear D. CDR1 is SEHNR, CDR2 FQNEAQ, per germline (reference sequence). The CDR3 loop spans 16 amino acids. V was clipped by 0 bases and J by 1 base, with 12 bases between them. The whole variable domain, remainder taken from reference TRBV7-9 and TRBJ1-2, is DTGVSQNPRHKITKRGQNVTFRCDPISEHNRLYWYRQTLGQGPEFLTYFQNEAQLEKSRLLSDRFSAERPKGSFSTLEIQRTEQGDSAMYLCASSLAATSLNYGYTFGSGTRLTVV.